One and the same sample provided the 24 T cell receptor beta chains below, sequenced in a study of T cells after yellow fever vaccination. TCRdb passed the 5' RACE reads through MiXCR, listing each CDR3 protein once. The repertoire has 300,000 or so distinct CDR3 sequences, around 6.8% of them found once; the top ten carry roughly a sixth. The sample in question was PBMCs, obtained around 45 days after the first yellow fever vaccination. The receptors stem from a man between 18 and 29 years old who received the YFV17D yellow fever vaccine.

The V gene is TRBV29-1, the J gene TRBJ1-1, with a possible D match to TRBD1 (5 bases). V was trimmed by 2 bases and J by 2 bases, leaving 18 bases between them. The CDR3 is made up of 16 amino acids. The germline V gene has CDR1 SQVTM and CDR2 ANQGSEA. CDR3 residues: CSVEWYADSSNTEAFF. The CDR3 DNA sequence: TGCAGCGTTGAATGGTACGCCGACAGTTCAAACACTGAAGCTTTCTTT. The entire variable domain, with the rest obtained from reference TRBV29-1 and TRBJ1-1, is as follows: SAVISQKPSRDICQRGTSLTIQCQVDSQVTMMFWYRQQPGQSLTLIATANQGSEATYESGFVIDKFPISRPNLTFSTLTVSNMSPEDSSIYLCSVEWYADSSNTEAFFGQGTRLTVV.

V usage is TRBV5-1 and J usage is TRBJ1-4; no clear D. This CDR3 contains 16 residues. Germline CDR1 reads SGHRS; CDR2 reads YFSETQ. Trimming shortened V by 4 bases and J by 4 bases, and 17 bases separated the two germline ends. This CDR3 reads CASSGWLDGVNEKLFF. The DNA for the CDR3 is TGCGCCAGCAGCGGATGGTTGGACGGCGTTAATGAAAAACTGTTTTTT.

This clonotype has just a few counts. The chain combines TRBV7-3 with TRBJ2-7; TRBD2 matches at 7 bases. Trimming at V came to 6 bases and at J to 2 bases, leaving 10 bases not matched to a gene. CDR3 length: 15 residues. In germline, CDR1 is SGHTA, CDR2 FQGTGA. DNA of the CDR3: TGTGCCAGCAGTCAGTGGGGGGGTCTTCCCTACGAGCAGTACTTC. Its protein is CASSQWGGLPYEQYF.

This chain connects TRBV7-6 to TRBJ2-7, with D perhaps TRBD1 (6 bases). V was pared by 2 bases and J by 0 bases, with 11 bases between. There are 15 residues in the CDR3. Germline CDR1 and CDR2: SGHVS and FNYEAQ. The CDR3 reads CASSLKRGSSYEQYF. The DNA of the CDR3 is TGTGCCAGCAGCTTAAAGAGGGGGAGCTCCTACGAGCAGTACTTC. The entire variable domain, with the rest obtained from reference TRBV7-6 and TRBJ2-7, is as follows: GAGVSQSPRYKVTKRGQDVALRCDPISGHVSLYWYRQALGQGPEFLTYFNYEAQQDKSGLPNDRFSAERPEGSISTLTIQRTEQRDSAMYRCASSLKRGSSYEQYFGPGTRLTVT.

The CDR3 region is CASSEIGGNEQFF. For the CDR3, the DNA is TGTGCCAGCAGTGAAATAGGGGGCAATGAGCAGTTCTTC. This chain uses TRBV6-1 with TRBJ2-1; the D gene is possibly TRBD1 (6 bases). Trimming took off 2 bases at V and 6 bases at J, with 8 bases between the two ends. This CDR3 has 13 amino acids. CDR1 and CDR2 (germline): MNHNS, SASEGT.

The V gene is TRBV10-3, the J gene TRBJ2-7, with 15 bases lining up with TRBD2. Germline trimming cut 6 bases from V and 7 bases from J; bases unmatched to any gene: 10. The CDR3 runs 16 residues. From germline, CDR1 is ENHRY and CDR2 SYGVKD. The CDR3 protein is CAISRPGTSGGSEQYV. CDR3 in DNA: TGTGCCATCAGCCGGCCCGGGACTAGCGGGGGGTCTGAGCAGTACGTC.

This clonotype has a handful of counts. The V gene is TRBV11-2, the J gene TRBJ2-1; D might be TRBD2 (6 bases). V was clipped by 1 base and J by 4 bases, with 11 bases between them. The germline gives CDR1 SGHAT, CDR2 FQNNGV. The CDR3 consists of 15 residues. This CDR3 reads CASSLGAGRYNEQFF. CDR3 nucleotide sequence: TGTGCCAGCAGCTTAGGGGCGGGGAGATACAATGAGCAGTTCTTC.

The chain has TRBV5-6 and TRBJ2-1; no firm D call. V was trimmed by 2 bases and J by 5 bases, leaving 8 bases between them. The CDR3 runs 13 residues. Germline V CDR1 and CDR2: SGHDT, YYEEEE. The CDR3 DNA reads as TGTGCCAGCAGCTTTATAACGAACAATGAGCAGTTCTTC. Its protein product is CASSFITNNEQFF. The full variable domain, in which reference TRBV5-6 and TRBJ2-1 provide the parts outside the CDR3, is DAGVTQSPTHLIKTRGQQVTLRCSPKSGHDTVSWYQQALGQGPQFIFQYYEEEERQRGNFPDRFSGHQFPNYSSELNVNALLLGDSALYLCASSFITNNEQFFGPGTRLTVL.

This clonotype was observed a few times. The V gene is TRBV14, the J gene TRBJ2-7; 10 bases are a match to TRBD2. In germline, CDR1 is SGHDN, CDR2 FVKESK. With V trimmed by 0 bases and J by 3 bases, 14 bases remained unmatched. The CDR3 contains 19 residues. In nucleotides, the CDR3 is TGTGCCAGCAGCCAAGATCAAAGCGGGGGGGCCTTGGTCTTCTACGAGCAGTACGTC. It translates to CASSQDQSGGALVFYEQYV.

This clonotype was picked up a small number of times. The rearrangement links TRBV5-6 to TRBJ2-7, with no clear D. The CDR3 covers 14 residues. The germline CDR1 and CDR2 sequences are SGHDT and YYEEEE. V gave up 2 bases and J gave up 2 bases, with 11 bases separating them. Here the CDR3 reads CASSFRTGTYEQYF. The CDR3 nucleotides are TGTGCCAGCAGCTTCCGGACCGGAACCTACGAGCAGTACTTC.

This chain joins TRBV7-2 and TRBJ2-1; 7 bases map to TRBD2. The CDR3 loop spans 16 amino acids. Germline assignment: CDR1 SGHTA and CDR2 FQGNSA. The trim removed 5 bases at V and 9 bases at J, leaving 16 bases unmatched. The CDR3 is CASSPLGGGSGREQFF. The CDR3 nucleotides are TGTGCCAGCAGCCCCTTGGGGGGGGGATCGGGCCGTGAGCAGTTCTTC.

In its sample, this clonotype was seen many times. CDR3 region: CASSLVGDQPQHF. The CDR3 DNA reads as TGTGCCAGCAGCTTAGTGGGGGATCAGCCCCAGCATTTT. This chain links TRBV7-8 with TRBJ1-5, with TRBD1 as a possible D gene (5 bases). V was clipped by 1 base and J by 5 bases, with 6 bases between them. Per germline, CDR1 SGHVS and CDR2 FQNEAQ. This CDR3 contains 13 residues. The full variable domain, its missing parts supplied by reference TRBV7-8 and TRBJ1-5, is GAGVSQSPRYKVAKRGQDVALRCDPISGHVSLFWYQQALGQGPEFLTYFQNEAQLDKSGLPSDRFFAERPEGSVSTLKIQRTQQEDSAVYLCASSLVGDQPQHFGDGTRLSIL.

This chain uses TRBV5-4 with TRBJ2-7; a weak D match, TRBD1 (6 bases). This CDR3 has 14 residues. CDR1 is SGHNT and CDR2 is YYREEE in the germline V gene (reference sequence). Trimming cost V 4 bases and J 7 bases, with 18 bases left between them. The chain's CDR3 is CASSRDRSWGEQYV. In DNA form, the CDR3 reads TGTGCCAGCAGCAGAGACAGGTCCTGGGGGGAGCAGTACGTC.

This clonotype appeared many times. The CDR3 DNA follows: TGTGCCAGCAGTTTCATTGGGGGGGCGCTTAATGAGCAGTTCTTC. It is translated as CASSFIGGALNEQFF. This sequence joins TRBV12-3 or TRBV12-4 and TRBJ2-1, with a possible D match to TRBD2 (7 bases). Trimming left V 3 bases short and J 7 bases short, with 16 bases between. CDR3 length: 15 amino acids.

This clonotype was observed at least ten times. The chain combines TRBV3-1 with TRBJ2-2; 7 nucleotides line up with TRBD1. The CDR3 runs to 16 residues. Trimming took 4 bases from V and 1 from J; bases not matched to a gene: 6. Germline V CDR1 and CDR2: LGHDT, YNNKEL (reference sequence). Here the CDR3 reads CASSPTGVGNTGELFF. The CDR3 DNA follows: TGTGCCAGCAGCCCTACAGGGGTGGGGAACACCGGGGAGCTGTTTTTT.

The chain is built from TRBV20-1 and TRBJ1-1, with 9 nucleotides matching TRBD1. Germline CDR1 is DFQATT and CDR2 is SNEGSKA (reference sequence). This CDR3 has 14 residues. J lost 6 bases, V lost 2 bases, and 7 bases had no gene match. The CDR3 sequence is CSARRTGAGPEAFF. The DNA for the CDR3 is TGCAGTGCTAGACGGACAGGGGCAGGTCCTGAAGCTTTCTTT.

The chain combines TRBV27 with TRBJ1-1; 10 nucleotides line up with TRBD1. Per the germline V gene, CDR1 is MNHEY and CDR2 is SMNVEV (reference sequence). With 6 bases clipped from V and 10 bases from J, the junction kept 8 bases outside the gene matches. The CDR3 covers 13 residues. DNA for the CDR3: TGTGCCAGCAGCGCGGGACAGGGGCAAGGAGCTTTCTTT. It encodes CASSAGQGQGAFF.

The sample holds many counts of this clonotype. V is TRBV28 and J is TRBJ2-7; tentative D call: TRBD1 (6 bases). V lost 11 bases to trimming and J lost 4 bases, with 15 bases between them. Germline CDR1 and CDR2: MDHEN and SYDVKM. The CDR3 runs 12 residues. CDR3 residues: CACAGDGYEQYF. For the CDR3, the DNA is TGTGCCTGTGCAGGGGATGGGTACGAGCAGTACTTC.

This clonotype has a handful of counts. The chain couples TRBV10-3 to TRBJ1-6, with no clear D. Germline lookup yields CDR1 ENHRY and CDR2 SYGVKD. V lost 0 bases, J lost 7 bases, and 4 bases lay in between. This CDR3 spans 13 amino acids. CDR3 residues: CAISESKNSPLHF. The DNA of the CDR3 is TGTGCCATCAGTGAGTCTAAGAATTCACCCCTCCACTTT.

This clonotype was detected many times. The V call is TRBV7-2, the J call TRBJ1-1; D is undetermined. Trimming removed 0 bases at V and 1 base at J, with 6 bases between. From germline, CDR1 is SGHTA and CDR2 FQGNSA. The CDR3 spans 14 residues. This chain's CDR3 is CASSLAWENTEAFF. Here the CDR3 DNA reads TGTGCCAGCAGCTTAGCGTGGGAGAACACTGAAGCTTTCTTT.

This clonotype has at least ten counts. The chain is built from TRBV7-6 and TRBJ2-2; possible D gene TRBD1, 5 bases. The CDR3 covers 16 residues. Germline CDR1 and CDR2: SGHVS and FNYEAQ. V shed 2 bases and J shed 0 bases, with 10 bases lying between them. This CDR3 is CASSLIGATNTGELFF. CDR3 DNA: TGTGCCAGCAGCTTAATTGGGGCCACGAACACCGGGGAGCTGTTTTTT. The whole variable domain, filled in from reference TRBV7-6 and TRBJ2-2, reads GAGVSQSPRYKVTKRGQDVALRCDPISGHVSLYWYRQALGQGPEFLTYFNYEAQQDKSGLPNDRFSAERPEGSISTLTIQRTEQRDSAMYRCASSLIGATNTGELFFGEGSRLTVL.

In this sample, this clonotype turned up many times. The chain carries TRBV7-2 and TRBJ1-2, with 8 bases matching TRBD1. CDR1 and CDR2 (germline): SGHTA, FQGNSA. The CDR3 runs to 13 residues. V shed 3 bases and J 6 bases; nucleotides not matched to a gene: 3. This CDR3 reads CASSFGTGNGYTF. The CDR3 nucleotides read TGTGCCAGCAGCTTTGGGACAGGCAATGGCTACACCTTC.

CDR3 protein: CASSLPDREGNTIYF. CDR3 sequence (DNA): TGCGCCAGCAGCTTGCCGGACAGGGAAGGAAACACCATATATTTT. This chain links TRBV5-1 with TRBJ1-3; 8 bases align to TRBD1. CDR1 and CDR2 (germline): SGHRS, YFSETQ. V was pared by 1 base and J by 4 bases, with 4 bases of the junction left unmatched. This CDR3 has 15 amino acids.

This clonotype was observed a few times. The chain employs TRBV20-1 and TRBJ1-1, with TRBD1 matching over 8 bases. Germline loops: CDR1 DFQATT, CDR2 SNEGSKA (reference sequence). V was pared by 6 bases and J by 3 bases, with 15 bases of the junction left unmatched. The CDR3 totals 16 residues. CDR3 protein: CSAKRTGSVWDTEAFF. DNA of the CDR3: TGCAGTGCCAAACGGACAGGGTCGGTCTGGGACACTGAAGCTTTCTTT.